These 8 T cell receptor beta chains were all obtained from the same sample, sequenced in a study of cytomegalovirus exposure and HLA in healthy donors. In the PCR, 60 Vbeta and 13 Jbeta primers were used. The method was immunoSEQ multiplex PCR; TCRdb's version includes in-frame clones alone and lacks a portion of them. The sample contains some 90,000 clones, approximately 64% of which appear only once. Sequencing used PBMCs. Receptors originate from a boy between 10 and 17 years old in good health and CMV-seropositive.

The V and J genes are TRBV30 and TRBJ2-3, with TRBD2 as a possible D gene (5 bases). Germline values: CDR1 GTSNPN, CDR2 SVGIG (reference sequence). CDR3 length: 12 amino acids. V shed 6 bases and J shed 1 base, with 8 bases lying between them. As DNA, the CDR3 is TGTGCCTGTAGAGCGGGCACAGATACGCAGTATTTT. It is translated as CACRAGTDTQYF. Full variable domain (outside the CDR3, taken from reference TRBV30 and TRBJ2-3): SQTIHQWPATLVQPVGSPLSLECTVEGTSNPNLYWYRQAAGRGLQLLFYSVGIGQISSEVPQNLSASRPQDRQFILSSKKLLLSDSGFYLCACRAGTDTQYFGPGTRLTVL.

This clone was observed a single time. The V and J genes are TRBV6-1 and TRBJ2-7; D may be TRBD1 (6 bases). CDR1 is MNHNS and CDR2 is SASEGT in the germline V gene. Deletions cut 7 bases from V and 2 bases from J, with 18 bases between. CDR3 length: 15 residues. The CDR3 coding sequence is TGTGCCAGCATGAGGACCGGGACATCAACCTACGAGCAGTACTTC. It translates to CASMRTGTSTYEQYF.

V is TRBV5-3 and J is TRBJ2-1; 8 bases map to TRBD1. Being an ORF, TRBV5-3 has a function that is uncertain. Losses at the gene ends were 0 bases for V and 6 bases for J; bases not matched to a gene: 14. CDR3 size: 18 residues. The DNA of the CDR3 is TGTGCCAGAAGCTTGGAGTTGAGAACAGGGGGGATGTCCAATGAGCAGTTCTTC. Its translation: CARSLELRTGGMSNEQFF.

The chain has TRBV6-5 and TRBJ1-1; D gene uncertain. Germline CDR1 is MNHEY and CDR2 is SVGAGI. V lost 0 bases to trimming and J lost 5 bases, with 7 bases between them. The CDR3 runs to 13 residues. CDR3 nucleotides: TGTGCCAGCAGTTACTCGCAGGAAACTGAAGCTTTCTTT. It is translated as CASSYSQETEAFF.

The chain recombines TRBV19 with TRBJ2-2; TRBD2 aligns across 11 bases. Germline lookup yields CDR1 LNHDA and CDR2 SQIVND (reference sequence). The CDR3 contains 15 residues. Losses at the gene ends were 5 bases for V and 4 bases for J; bases not matched to a gene: 3. CDR3 region: CASSVGLAGTGELFF. The CDR3 DNA is TGTGCCAGTAGTGTAGGACTAGCGGGCACCGGGGAGCTGTTTTTT.

The rearrangement joins TRBV5-1 to TRBJ1-1; no definite D call. This CDR3 has 15 amino acids. The ends were cut back, 0 bases at V and 1 base at J, with 10 bases in the middle. CDR1 SGHRS and CDR2 YFSETQ come from the germline V gene. The CDR3 protein is CASSLGRRENTEAFF. The CDR3 DNA reads as TGCGCCAGCAGCTTGGGCCGCCGGGAGAACACTGAAGCTTTCTTT.

This clone was seen a few times. The gene calls are TRBV9 and TRBJ2-3; D possibly corresponds to TRBD2 (6 bases). The CDR3 spans 17 residues. Trimming left V 5 bases short and J 0 bases short, with 19 bases between. Germline V gives CDR1 SGDLS, CDR2 YYNGEE. CDR3 sequence: CASSEPPGGASTDTQYF. In nucleotides, the CDR3 is TGTGCCAGCAGTGAGCCTCCCGGAGGGGCTAGCACAGATACGCAGTATTTT.

The rearrangement uses TRBV2 and TRBJ2-3; 9 bases are shared with TRBD1. The CDR3 covers 16 residues. Germline values: CDR1 SNHLY, CDR2 FYNNEI. The V gene end was trimmed by 6 bases and the J gene end by 4 bases; junction bases not matched to a gene: 11. CDR3 sequence: CASSKQTGGQADTQYF. CDR3 sequence (DNA): TGTGCCAGCAGCAAACAGACAGGGGGTCAAGCAGATACGCAGTATTTT. Using reference TRBV2 and TRBJ2-3 for the parts outside the CDR3, the full variable domain is EPEVTQTPSHQVTQMGQEVILRCVPISNHLYFYWYRQILGQKVEFLVSFYNNEISEKSEIFDDQFSVERPDGSNFTLKIRSTKLEDSAMYFCASSKQTGGQADTQYFGPGTRLTVL.